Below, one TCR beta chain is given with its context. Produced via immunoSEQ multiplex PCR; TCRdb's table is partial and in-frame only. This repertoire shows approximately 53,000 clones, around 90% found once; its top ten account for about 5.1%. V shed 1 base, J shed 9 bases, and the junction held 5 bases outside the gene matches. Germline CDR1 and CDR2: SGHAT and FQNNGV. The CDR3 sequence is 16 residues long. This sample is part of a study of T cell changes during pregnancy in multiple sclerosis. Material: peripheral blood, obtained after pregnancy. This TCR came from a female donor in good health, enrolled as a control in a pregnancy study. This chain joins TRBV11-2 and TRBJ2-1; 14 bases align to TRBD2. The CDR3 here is CASSLAGLAGEREQFF. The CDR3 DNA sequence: TGTGCCAGCAGCTTAGCGGGACTAGCGGGAGAACGTGAGCAGTTCTTC.